The entry below gives a single T cell receptor beta chain sequence along with its context. One end of the junction is discordant with germline, which a read error may explain. The CDR3 spans 19 residues. The germline CDR1 and CDR2 sequences are LNHNV and YYDKDF (reference sequence). The data derive from a study of blood T cells in healthy people across ages. Using a J-beta primer mix together with a sample-barcoded 5' primer, a second PCR was run for roughly 7 to 11 cycles. A single record per CDR3 protein comes from TCRdb applying MiXCR to the 5' RACE reads. In the table there are fewer than 700,000 distinct CDR3 sequences, around two fifths of which are singletons.

The sequenced sample was blood. The chain links TRBV15 to TRBJ2-7, with D maybe TRBD1 (5 bases). This clonotype originated in a man older than 75 in good health. The CDR3 spells CAPSSRLSAGPISYNEQYF. CDR3 DNA sequence: TGTGCCCCCAGCAGCAGATTATCGGCAGGGCCCATCTCCTACAATGAGCAGTACTTC. Filled out from reference TRBV15 and TRBJ2-7, the complete variable domain reads DAMVIQNPRYQVTQFGKPVTLSCSQTLNHNVMYWYQQKSSQAPKLLFHYYDKDFNNEADTPDNFQSRRPNTSFCFLDIRSPGLGDTAMYLCAPSSRLSAGPISYNEQYFGPGTRLTVT.